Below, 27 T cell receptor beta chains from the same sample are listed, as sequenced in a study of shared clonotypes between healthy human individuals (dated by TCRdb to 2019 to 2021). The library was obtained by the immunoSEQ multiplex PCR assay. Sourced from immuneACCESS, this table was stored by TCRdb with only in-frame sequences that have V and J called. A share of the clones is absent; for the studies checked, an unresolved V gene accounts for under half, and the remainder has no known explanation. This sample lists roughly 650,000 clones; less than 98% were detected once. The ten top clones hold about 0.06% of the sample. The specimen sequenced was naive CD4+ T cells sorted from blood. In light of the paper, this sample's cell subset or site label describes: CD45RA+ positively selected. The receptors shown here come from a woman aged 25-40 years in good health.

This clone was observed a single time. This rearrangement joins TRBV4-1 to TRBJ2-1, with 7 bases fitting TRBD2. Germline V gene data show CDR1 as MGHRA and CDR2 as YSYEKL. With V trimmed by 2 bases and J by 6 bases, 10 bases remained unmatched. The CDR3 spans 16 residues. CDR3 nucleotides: TGCGCCAGCAGCCAATACGCGAAACTAGCGAGCAATGAGCAGTTCTTC. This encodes CASSQYAKLASNEQFF.

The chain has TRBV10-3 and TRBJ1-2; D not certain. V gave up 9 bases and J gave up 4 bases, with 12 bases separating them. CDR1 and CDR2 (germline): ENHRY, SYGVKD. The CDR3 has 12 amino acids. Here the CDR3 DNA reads TGTGCCATTCAAAGAGAGGGCTATGGCTACACCTTC. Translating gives CAIQREGYGYTF.

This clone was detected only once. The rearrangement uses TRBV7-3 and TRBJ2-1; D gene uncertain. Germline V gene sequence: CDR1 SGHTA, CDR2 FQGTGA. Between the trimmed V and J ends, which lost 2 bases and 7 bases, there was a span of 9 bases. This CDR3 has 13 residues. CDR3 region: CASSLLAHNEQFF. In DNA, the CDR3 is TGTGCCAGCAGCTTACTGGCACATAATGAGCAGTTCTTC.

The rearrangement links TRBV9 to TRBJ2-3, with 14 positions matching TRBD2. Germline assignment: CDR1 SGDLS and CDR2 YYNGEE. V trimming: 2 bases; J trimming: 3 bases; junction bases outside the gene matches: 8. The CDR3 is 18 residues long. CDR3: CASSVRAGTSGRTDTQYF. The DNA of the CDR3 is TGTGCCAGCAGCGTCAGAGCCGGGACTAGCGGGAGAACAGATACGCAGTATTTT.

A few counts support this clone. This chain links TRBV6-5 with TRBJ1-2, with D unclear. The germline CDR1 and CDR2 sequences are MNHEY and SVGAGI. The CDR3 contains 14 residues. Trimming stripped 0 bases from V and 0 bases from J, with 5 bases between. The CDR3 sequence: CASSYSRANYGYTF. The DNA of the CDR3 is TGTGCCAGCAGTTACTCTCGAGCTAACTATGGCTACACCTTC.

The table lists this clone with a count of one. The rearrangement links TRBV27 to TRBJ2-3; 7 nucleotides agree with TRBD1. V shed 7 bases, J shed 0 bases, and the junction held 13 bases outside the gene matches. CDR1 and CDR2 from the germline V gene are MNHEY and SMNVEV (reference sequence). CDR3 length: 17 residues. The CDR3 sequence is CASNGQGVPSSTDTQYF. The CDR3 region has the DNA TGTGCCAGCAACGGTCAGGGGGTTCCCTCTAGCACAGATACGCAGTATTTT.

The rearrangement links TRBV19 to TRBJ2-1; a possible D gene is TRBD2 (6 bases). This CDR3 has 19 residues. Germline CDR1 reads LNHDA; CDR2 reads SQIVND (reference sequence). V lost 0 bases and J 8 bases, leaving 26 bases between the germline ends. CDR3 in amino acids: CASSIDLGTGPGLWDEQFF. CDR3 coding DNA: TGTGCCAGTAGTATAGATCTTGGGACGGGCCCCGGACTATGGGATGAGCAGTTCTTC.

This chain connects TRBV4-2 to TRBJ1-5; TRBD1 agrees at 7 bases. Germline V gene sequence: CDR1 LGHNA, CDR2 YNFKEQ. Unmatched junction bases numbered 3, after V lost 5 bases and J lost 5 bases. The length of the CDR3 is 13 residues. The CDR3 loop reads CASSDQGDQPQHF. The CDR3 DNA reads TGTGCCAGCAGCGATCAGGGGGATCAGCCCCAGCATTTT.

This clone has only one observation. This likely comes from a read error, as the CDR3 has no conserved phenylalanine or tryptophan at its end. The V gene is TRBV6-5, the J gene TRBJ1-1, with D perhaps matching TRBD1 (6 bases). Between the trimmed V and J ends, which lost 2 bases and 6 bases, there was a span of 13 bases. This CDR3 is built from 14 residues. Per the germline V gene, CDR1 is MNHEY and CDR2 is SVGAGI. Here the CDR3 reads CASSYEARGSEAFL. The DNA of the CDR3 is TGTGCCAGCAGTTACGAAGCCAGGGGTTCTGAAGCTTTCCTT.

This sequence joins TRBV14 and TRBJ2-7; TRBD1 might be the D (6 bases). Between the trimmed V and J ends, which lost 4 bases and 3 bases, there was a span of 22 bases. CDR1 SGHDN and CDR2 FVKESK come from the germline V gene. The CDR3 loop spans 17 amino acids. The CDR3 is CASSPSKKGVRHYEQYF. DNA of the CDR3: TGTGCCAGCAGCCCCTCAAAGAAGGGGGTAAGGCACTACGAGCAGTACTTC.

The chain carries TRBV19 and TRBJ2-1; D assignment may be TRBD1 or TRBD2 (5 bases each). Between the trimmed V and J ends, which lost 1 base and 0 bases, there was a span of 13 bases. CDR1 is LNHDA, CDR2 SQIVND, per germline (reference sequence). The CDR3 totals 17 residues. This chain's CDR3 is CASSIVGVTSSYNEQFF. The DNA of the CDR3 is TGTGCCAGTAGTATAGTAGGGGTTACTAGCTCCTACAATGAGCAGTTCTTC.

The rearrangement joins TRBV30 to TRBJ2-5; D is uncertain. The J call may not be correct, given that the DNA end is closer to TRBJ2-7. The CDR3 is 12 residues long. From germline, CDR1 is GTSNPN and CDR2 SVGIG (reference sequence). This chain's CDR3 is CAWSVQWNEQYF. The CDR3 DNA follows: TGTGCCTGGAGTGTACAGTGGAACGAGCAGTACTTC.

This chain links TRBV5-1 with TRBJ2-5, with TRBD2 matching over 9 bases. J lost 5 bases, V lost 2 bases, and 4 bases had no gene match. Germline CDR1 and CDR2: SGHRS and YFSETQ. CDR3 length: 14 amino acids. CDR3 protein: CASSFASGKETQYF. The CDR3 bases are TGCGCCAGCAGCTTTGCTAGCGGGAAGGAGACCCAGTACTTC.

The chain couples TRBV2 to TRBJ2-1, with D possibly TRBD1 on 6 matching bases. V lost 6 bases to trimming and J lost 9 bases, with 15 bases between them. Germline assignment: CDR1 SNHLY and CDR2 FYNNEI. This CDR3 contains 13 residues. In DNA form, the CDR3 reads TGTGCCAGCAGAAAGACAGGACCCGGTGAGCAGTTCTTC. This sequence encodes CASRKTGPGEQFF.

The CDR3 is CASTMAGTQYQPQHF. Here the CDR3 DNA reads TGTGCCAGCACCATGGCCGGGACCCAATATCAGCCCCAGCATTTT. The rearrangement uses TRBV28 and TRBJ1-5; possible D gene TRBD1, 5 bases. The CDR3 contains 15 residues. Germline assignment: CDR1 MDHEN and CDR2 SYDVKM. The V gene lost 7 bases and the J gene lost 5 bases, with 18 bases spanning the gap.

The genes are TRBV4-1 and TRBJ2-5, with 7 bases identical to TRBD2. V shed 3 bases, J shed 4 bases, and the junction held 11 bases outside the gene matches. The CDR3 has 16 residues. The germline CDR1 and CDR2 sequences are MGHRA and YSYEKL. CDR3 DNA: TGCGCCAGCAGCCAGGGAGGGGCAGGGAGAGGAGAGACCCAGTACTTC. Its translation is CASSQGGAGRGETQYF.

This CDR3 is CASSGRERLKVPQHF. CDR3 bases: TGTGCCAGTAGTGGCCGGGAACGACTAAAGGTGCCCCAGCATTTT. The chain combines TRBV19 with TRBJ1-5; no firm D call. CDR1 and CDR2 (germline): LNHDA, SQIVND (reference sequence). There are 15 residues in the CDR3. Trimming stripped 5 bases from V and 9 bases from J, with 20 bases between.

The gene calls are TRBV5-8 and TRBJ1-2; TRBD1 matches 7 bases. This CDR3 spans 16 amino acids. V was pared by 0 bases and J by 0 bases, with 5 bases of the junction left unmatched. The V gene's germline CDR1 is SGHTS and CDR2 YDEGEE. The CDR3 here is CASSLEWTGPNYGYTF. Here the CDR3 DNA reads TGTGCCAGCAGCTTGGAGTGGACAGGACCTAACTATGGCTACACCTTC.

CDR3 nucleotides: TGTGCCAGTAGTTCGAGGGGAATTCCTCCGATTCAGCCCCAGCATTTT. Residues: CASSSRGIPPIQPQHF. The rearrangement joins TRBV19 to TRBJ1-5; possible D gene TRBD1, 5 bases. From germline, CDR1 is LNHDA and CDR2 SQIVND (reference sequence). The V gene lost 5 bases and the J gene lost 6 bases, with 20 bases spanning the gap. This CDR3 has 16 amino acids.

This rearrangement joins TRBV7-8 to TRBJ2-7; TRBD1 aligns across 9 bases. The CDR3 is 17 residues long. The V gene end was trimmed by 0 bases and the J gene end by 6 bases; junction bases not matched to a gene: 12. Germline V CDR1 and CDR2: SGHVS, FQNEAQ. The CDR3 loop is CASSLAGQGRGQGEQYF. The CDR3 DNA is TGTGCCAGCAGCTTAGCGGGACAGGGTAGGGGACAAGGCGAGCAGTACTTC.

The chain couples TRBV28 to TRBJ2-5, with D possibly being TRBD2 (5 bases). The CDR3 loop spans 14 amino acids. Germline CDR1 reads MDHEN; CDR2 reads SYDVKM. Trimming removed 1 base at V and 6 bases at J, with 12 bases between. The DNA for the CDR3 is TGTGCCAGCAGTTTATTCCGGGGTAGGAAGACCCAGTACTTC. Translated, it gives CASSLFRGRKTQYF.

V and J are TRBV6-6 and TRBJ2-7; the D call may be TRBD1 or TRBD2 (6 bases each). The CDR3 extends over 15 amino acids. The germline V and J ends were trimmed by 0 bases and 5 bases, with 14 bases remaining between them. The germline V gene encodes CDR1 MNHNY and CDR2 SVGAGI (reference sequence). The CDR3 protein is CASSYSSEGGHEQYF. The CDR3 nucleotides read TGTGCCAGCAGTTACTCCTCCGAAGGGGGGCACGAGCAGTACTTC.

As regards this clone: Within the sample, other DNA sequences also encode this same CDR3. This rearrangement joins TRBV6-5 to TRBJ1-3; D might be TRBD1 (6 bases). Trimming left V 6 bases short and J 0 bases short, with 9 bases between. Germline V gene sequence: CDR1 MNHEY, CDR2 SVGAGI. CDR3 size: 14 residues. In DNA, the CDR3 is TGTGCCAGCAGACAGGGACTCTCTGGAAACACCATATATTTT. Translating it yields CASRQGLSGNTIYF.

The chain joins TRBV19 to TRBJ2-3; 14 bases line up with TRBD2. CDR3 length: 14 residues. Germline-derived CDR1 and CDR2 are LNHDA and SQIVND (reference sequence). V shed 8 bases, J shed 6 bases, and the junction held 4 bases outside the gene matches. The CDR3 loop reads CASSGLAGADTQYF. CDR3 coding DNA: TGTGCCAGTTCGGGACTAGCGGGAGCGGATACGCAGTATTTT.

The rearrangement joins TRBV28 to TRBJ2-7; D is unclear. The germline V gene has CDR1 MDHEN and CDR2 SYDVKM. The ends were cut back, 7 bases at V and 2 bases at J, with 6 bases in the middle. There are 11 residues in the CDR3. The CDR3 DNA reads TGTGCCAGCACCCAGGCCTACGAGCAGTACTTC. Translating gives CASTQAYEQYF.

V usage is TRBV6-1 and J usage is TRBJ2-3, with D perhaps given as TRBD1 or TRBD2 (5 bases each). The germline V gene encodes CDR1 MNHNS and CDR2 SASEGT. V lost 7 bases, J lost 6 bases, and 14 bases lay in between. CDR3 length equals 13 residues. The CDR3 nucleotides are TGTGCCAGCATTATACCCTGGGGGGATACGCAGTATTTT. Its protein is CASIIPWGDTQYF.

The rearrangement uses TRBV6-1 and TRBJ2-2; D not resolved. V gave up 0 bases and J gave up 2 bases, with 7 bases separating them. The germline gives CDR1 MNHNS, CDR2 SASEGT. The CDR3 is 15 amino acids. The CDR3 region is CASSEASINTGELFF. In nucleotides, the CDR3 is TGTGCCAGCAGTGAAGCCAGTATAAACACCGGGGAGCTGTTTTTT.